This entry lists 13 T cell receptor beta chains sequenced from one sample in a study of spatial heterogeneity in lung cancer. Time point specified: sample taken at primary tumor resection. Study-level results: Intratumoral expanded alpha and beta TCR counts were found to track tumor mutation counts.

The antigens these receptors bind are not known. TCRdb re-analysed the 5' RACE reads in MiXCR, keeping a single row per CDR3 protein. The sample gives several thousand distinct CDR3 sequences, 9.5% to 15% of which show up once; about 27% is in the top ten. The starting material was lung tumor tissue, obtained at surgery. These receptors all stem from a male donor with early-stage non-small cell lung cancer.

This clonotype is termed medium-sized (0.01 to 0.1%). The chain links TRBV28 to TRBJ1-5, with TRBD1 matching over 8 bases. V was clipped by 6 bases and J by 6 bases; unmatched bases: 7. This CDR3 contains 14 residues. In germline, CDR1 is MDHEN, CDR2 SYDVKM. The CDR3 DNA reads TGTGCCAGCAGACAGGGGGTTGTGGGTCAGCCCCAGCATTTT. It translates to CASRQGVVGQPQHF.

In its sample, this clonotype was seen many times. The chain links TRBV7-2 to TRBJ2-7, with 13 bases aligning to TRBD2. The J segment lost 7 bases and the V segment lost 6 bases, leaving 15 bases of the junction unmatched. Germline V gene data show CDR1 as SGHTA and CDR2 as FQGNSA. The CDR3 runs to 17 residues. The CDR3 spells CASRPRWTSGSGGEQYF. Written as DNA, the CDR3 is TGTGCCAGCAGACCACGCTGGACTAGCGGGAGTGGTGGGGAGCAGTACTTC.

Judged by abundance, this clonotype is medium-sized. The chain links TRBV10-1 to TRBJ2-3, with a tentative D call TRBD2 (6 bases). The CDR3 sequence is 15 residues long. CDR1 and CDR2 from the germline V gene are WNHNN and SYGVQD (reference sequence). V dropped 2 bases and J dropped 2 bases, with 11 bases sitting between them. The CDR3, as DNA: TGCGCCAGCAGTGAGGGGACTGTTGACACAGATACGCAGTATTTT. The encoded protein is CASSEGTVDTDTQYF.

Many counts were recorded for this clonotype. The rearrangement links TRBV6-1 to TRBJ2-1; D uncertain. This CDR3 has 13 amino acids. Per germline, CDR1 MNHNS and CDR2 SASEGT. With 6 bases removed from V and 4 bases from J, the gap between germline ends came to 10 bases. The CDR3 reads CASSVLDYNEQFF. DNA for the CDR3: TGTGCCAGCAGCGTACTGGATTACAATGAGCAGTTCTTC.

The chain uses TRBV28 and TRBJ2-2; TRBD1 aligns across 8 bases. CDR1 and CDR2 from the germline V gene are MDHEN and SYDVKM. The CDR3 consists of 17 residues. J gave up 6 bases and V 5 bases, and 14 bases lay outside the gene matches. The CDR3 DNA sequence: TGTGCCAGCAGTCCAGCCCTAGGGCAGGGGGCTGCCGGGGAGCTGTTTTTT. This codes for CASSPALGQGAAGELFF.

Many counts were recorded for this clonotype. The V and J genes are TRBV7-9 and TRBJ2-5; D gene unclear. The V end was cut by 0 bases, the J end by 0 bases, with 5 bases between. The CDR3 runs to 14 residues. Germline assignment: CDR1 SEHNR and CDR2 FQNEAQ (reference sequence). The CDR3, as DNA: TGTGCCAGCAGCTTAGCGGCTTACCAAGAGACCCAGTACTTC. Residues: CASSLAAYQETQYF.

In its sample, this clonotype ranks as large. The gene calls are TRBV20-1 and TRBJ1-1; 8 bases align to TRBD1. Per germline, CDR1 DFQATT and CDR2 SNEGSKA (reference sequence). The CDR3 has 13 amino acids. The J segment lost 4 bases and the V segment lost 5 bases, leaving 6 bases of the junction unmatched. CDR3 bases: TGCAGTGCTCCGGACAGGGTGAGCACTGAAGCTTTCTTT. Translated, it gives CSAPDRVSTEAFF.

This clonotype rates as medium-sized. This chain uses TRBV5-1 with TRBJ2-2; no reliable D call. The CDR3 extends over 15 amino acids. From germline, CDR1 is SGHRS and CDR2 YFSETQ. The ends were cut back, 5 bases at V and 3 bases at J, with 14 bases in the middle. The CDR3 region is CASSPLNRDTGELFF. The CDR3 nucleotides read TGCGCCAGCAGTCCTCTAAACCGGGACACCGGGGAGCTGTTTTTT.

Relative to its sample, this clonotype is medium-sized (0.01 to 0.1%). The chain carries TRBV12-3 or TRBV12-4 and TRBJ2-7, with TRBD1 matching 7 bases. V gave up 1 base and J gave up 5 bases; unmatched junction bases: 8. The CDR3 covers 15 residues. CDR3 sequence: CASSLDRGEGNEQYF. CDR3 DNA: TGTGCCAGCAGTTTAGACAGGGGCGAGGGGAACGAGCAGTACTTC.

The chain has TRBV6-1 and TRBJ2-7, with 8 bases lining up with TRBD2. Trimming at V came to 6 bases and at J to 7 bases, leaving 8 bases not matched to a gene. This CDR3 is built from 13 residues. Germline V gene data show CDR1 as MNHNS and CDR2 as SASEGT. The CDR3 DNA sequence: TGTGCCAGCAGATTCAGCGGGAGTTCTGAGCAGTACTTC. Protein product: CASRFSGSSEQYF.

This clonotype appeared a few times. The V and J genes are TRBV11-2 and TRBJ2-3, with a tentative D call TRBD1 (5 bases). V lost 1 base and J 10 bases, leaving 15 bases between the germline ends. This CDR3 region has 14 residues. The V gene's germline CDR1 is SGHAT and CDR2 FQNNGV. The chain's CDR3 is CASSLVGVVVPQYF. For the CDR3, the DNA is TGTGCCAGCAGCTTAGTAGGGGTGGTGGTTCCGCAGTATTTT.

This clonotype is labeled as medium-sized. CDR3 DNA sequence: TGCAGCGATCGCCAACTCCGTGGGGAGCAGTTCTTC. Protein: CSDRQLRGEQFF. This sequence joins TRBV29-1 and TRBJ2-1; D uncertain. In germline, CDR1 is SQVTM, CDR2 ANQGSEA. The CDR3 runs 12 residues. V was clipped by 7 bases and J by 10 bases, with 17 bases between them.

The chain couples TRBV4-2 to TRBJ1-4; possible D gene TRBD1, 6 bases. This CDR3 is built from 15 residues. Germline V gives CDR1 LGHNA, CDR2 YNFKEQ. The V and J ends lost 6 bases and 4 bases respectively, with 15 bases between them. Written as DNA, the CDR3 is TGTGCCAGCAGTGCCGGGGGGCGGCTTAATGAAAAACTGTTTTTT. This gives the protein CASSAGGRLNEKLFF.